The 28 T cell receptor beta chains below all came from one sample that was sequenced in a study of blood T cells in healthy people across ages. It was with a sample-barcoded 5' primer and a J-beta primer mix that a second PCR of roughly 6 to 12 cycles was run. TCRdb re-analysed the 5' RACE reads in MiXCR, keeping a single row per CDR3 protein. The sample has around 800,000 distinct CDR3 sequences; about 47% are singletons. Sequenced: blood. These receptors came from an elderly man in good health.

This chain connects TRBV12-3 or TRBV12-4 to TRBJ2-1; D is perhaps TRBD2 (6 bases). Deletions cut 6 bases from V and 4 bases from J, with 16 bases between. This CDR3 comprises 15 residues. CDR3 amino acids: CASSPLSSVYNEQFF. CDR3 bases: TGTGCCAGCAGCCCTCTGTCTAGCGTTTACAATGAGCAGTTCTTC.

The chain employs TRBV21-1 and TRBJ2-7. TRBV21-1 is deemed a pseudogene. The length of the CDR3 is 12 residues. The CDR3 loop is CASSKNWYEQYF. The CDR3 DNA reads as TGTGCCAGCAGCAAAAACTGGTACGAGCAGTACTTC.

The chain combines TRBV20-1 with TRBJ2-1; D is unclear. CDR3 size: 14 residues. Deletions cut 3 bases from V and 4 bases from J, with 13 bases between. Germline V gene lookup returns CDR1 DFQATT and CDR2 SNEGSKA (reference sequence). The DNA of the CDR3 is TGCAGTGCTAGCGCCACTCCTACTTACAATGAGCAGTTCTTC. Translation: CSASATPTYNEQFF.

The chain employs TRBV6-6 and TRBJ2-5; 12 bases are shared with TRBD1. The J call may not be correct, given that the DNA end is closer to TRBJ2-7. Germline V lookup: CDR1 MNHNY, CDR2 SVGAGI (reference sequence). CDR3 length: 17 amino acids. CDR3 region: CASSYRPGQGASYEQYF. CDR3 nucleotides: TGTGCCAGCAGTTACAGACCGGGACAGGGGGCTTCCTACGAGCAGTACTTC.

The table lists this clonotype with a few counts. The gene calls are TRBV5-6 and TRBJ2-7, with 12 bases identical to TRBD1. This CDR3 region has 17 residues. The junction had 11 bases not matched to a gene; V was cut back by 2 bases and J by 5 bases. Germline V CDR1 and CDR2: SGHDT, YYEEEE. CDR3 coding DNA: TGTGCCAGCAGCTTTAATTTTGGGGGACAGGGGGCCAACGAGCAGTACTTC. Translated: CASSFNFGGQGANEQYF.

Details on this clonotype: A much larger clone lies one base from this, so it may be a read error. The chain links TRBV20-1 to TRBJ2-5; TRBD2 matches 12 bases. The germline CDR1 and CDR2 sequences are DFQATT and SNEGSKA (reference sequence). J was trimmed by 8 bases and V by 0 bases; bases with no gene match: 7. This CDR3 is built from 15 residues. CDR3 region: CSARERGLAGITQYF. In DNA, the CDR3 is TGCAGTGCTAGAGAGCGGGGACTAGCGGGTATAACCCAGTACTTC.

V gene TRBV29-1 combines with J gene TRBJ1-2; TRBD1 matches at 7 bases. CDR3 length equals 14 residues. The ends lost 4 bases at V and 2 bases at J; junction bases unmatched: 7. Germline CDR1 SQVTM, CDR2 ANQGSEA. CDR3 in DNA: TGCAGCGTTGCCCCCGGGACAGAGAACTATGGCTACACCTTC. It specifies CSVAPGTENYGYTF.

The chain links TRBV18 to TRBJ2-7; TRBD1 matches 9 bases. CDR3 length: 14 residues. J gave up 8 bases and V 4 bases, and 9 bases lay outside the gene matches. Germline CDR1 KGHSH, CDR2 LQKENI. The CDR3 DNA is TGTGCCAGCTCACAAGCGACAGGGGGATACAAGCAGTACTTC. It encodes CASSQATGGYKQYF.

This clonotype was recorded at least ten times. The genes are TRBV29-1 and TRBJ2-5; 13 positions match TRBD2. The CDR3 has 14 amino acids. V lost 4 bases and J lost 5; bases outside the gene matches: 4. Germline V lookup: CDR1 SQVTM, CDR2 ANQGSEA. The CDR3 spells CSVGTSGSGETQYF. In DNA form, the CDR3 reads TGCAGCGTTGGGACTAGCGGGAGTGGGGAGACCCAGTACTTC.

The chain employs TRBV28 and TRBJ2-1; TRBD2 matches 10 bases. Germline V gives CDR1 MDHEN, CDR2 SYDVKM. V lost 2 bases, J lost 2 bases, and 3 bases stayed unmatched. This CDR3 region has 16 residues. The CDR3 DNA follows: TGTGCCAGCAGTTTACAAAGCGGGAGGGCCTACAATGAGCAGTTCTTC. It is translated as CASSLQSGRAYNEQFF.

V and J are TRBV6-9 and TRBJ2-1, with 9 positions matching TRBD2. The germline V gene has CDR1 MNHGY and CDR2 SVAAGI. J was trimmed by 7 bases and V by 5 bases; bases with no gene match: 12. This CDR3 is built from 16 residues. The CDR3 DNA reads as TGTGCCAGCAGTCACTCCTCTAGCGGGACGATAAATGAGCAGTTCTTC. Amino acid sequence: CASSHSSSGTINEQFF.

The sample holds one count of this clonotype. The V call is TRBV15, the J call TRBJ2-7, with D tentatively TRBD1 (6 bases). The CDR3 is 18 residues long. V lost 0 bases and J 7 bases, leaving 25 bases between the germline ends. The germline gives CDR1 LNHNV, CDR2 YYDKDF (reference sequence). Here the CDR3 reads CATSRDRAGDTIYNEQYF. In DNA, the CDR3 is TGTGCCACCAGCAGAGATAGGGCAGGGGATACAATTTACAATGAGCAGTACTTC.

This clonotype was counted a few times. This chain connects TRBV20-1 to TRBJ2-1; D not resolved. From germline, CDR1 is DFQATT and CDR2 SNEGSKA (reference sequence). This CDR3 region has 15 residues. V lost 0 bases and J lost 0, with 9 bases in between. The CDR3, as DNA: TGCAGTGCTAGAGATGGCGGAAGCTCCTACAATGAGCAGTTCTTC. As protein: CSARDGGSSYNEQFF.

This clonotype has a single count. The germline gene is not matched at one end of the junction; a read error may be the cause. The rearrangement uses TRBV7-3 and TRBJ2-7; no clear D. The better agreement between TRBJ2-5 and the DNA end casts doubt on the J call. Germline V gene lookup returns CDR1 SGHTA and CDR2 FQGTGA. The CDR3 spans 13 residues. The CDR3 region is CACSPDTIGTQYF. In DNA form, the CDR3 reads TGTGCCTGCAGCCCTGACACAATAGGGACCCAGTACTTC.

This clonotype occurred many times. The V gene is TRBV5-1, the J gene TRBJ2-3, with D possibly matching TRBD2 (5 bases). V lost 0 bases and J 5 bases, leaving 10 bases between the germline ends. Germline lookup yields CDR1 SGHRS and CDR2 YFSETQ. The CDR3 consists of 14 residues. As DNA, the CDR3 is TGCGCCAGCAGCTTGGCCTCAGAGGGAGATACGCAGTATTTT. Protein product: CASSLASEGDTQYF.

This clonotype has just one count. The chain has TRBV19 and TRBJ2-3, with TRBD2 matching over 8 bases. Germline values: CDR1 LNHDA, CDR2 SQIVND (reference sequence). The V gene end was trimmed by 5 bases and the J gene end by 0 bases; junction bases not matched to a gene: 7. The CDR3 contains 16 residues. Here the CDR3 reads CASSPRGGRSTDTQYF. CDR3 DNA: TGTGCCAGTAGTCCCCGGGGCGGGAGGAGCACAGATACGCAGTATTTT.

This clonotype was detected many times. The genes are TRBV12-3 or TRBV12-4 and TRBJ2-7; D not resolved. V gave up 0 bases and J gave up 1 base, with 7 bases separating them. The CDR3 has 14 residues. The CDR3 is CASSLAAGSYEQYF. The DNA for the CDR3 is TGTGCCAGCAGTTTAGCGGCCGGGTCCTACGAGCAGTACTTC.

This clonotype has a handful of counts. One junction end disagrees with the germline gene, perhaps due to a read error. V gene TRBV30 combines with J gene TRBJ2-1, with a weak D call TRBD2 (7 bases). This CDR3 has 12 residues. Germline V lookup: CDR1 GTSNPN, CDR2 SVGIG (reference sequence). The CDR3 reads CAGRGVYNEQFF. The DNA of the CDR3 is TGTGCCGGGAGGGGGGTTTACAATGAGCAGTTCTTC.

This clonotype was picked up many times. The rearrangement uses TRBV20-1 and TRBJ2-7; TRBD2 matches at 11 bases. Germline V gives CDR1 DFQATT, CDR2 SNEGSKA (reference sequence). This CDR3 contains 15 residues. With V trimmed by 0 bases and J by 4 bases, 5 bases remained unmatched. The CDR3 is CSARDSASGRYEQYF. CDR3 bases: TGCAGTGCTAGAGATTCGGCTAGCGGGAGGTACGAGCAGTACTTC.

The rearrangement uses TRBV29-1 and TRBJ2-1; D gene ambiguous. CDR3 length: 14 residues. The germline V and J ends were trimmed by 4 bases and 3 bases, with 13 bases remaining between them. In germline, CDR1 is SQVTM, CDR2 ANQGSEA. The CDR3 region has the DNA TGCAGCGTTGTCCCTACCGACATCTACAATGAGCAGTTCTTC. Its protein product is CSVVPTDIYNEQFF.

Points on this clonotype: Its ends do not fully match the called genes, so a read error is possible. The CDR3 loop is CVSSGNWDRGLVDYGYTF. The CDR3 DNA reads TGCGTCAGCAGCGGTAACTGGGACAGGGGGCTTGTAGACTATGGCTACACCTTC. The rearrangement joins TRBV5-1 to TRBJ1-2, with 12 bases identical to TRBD1. Per germline, CDR1 SGHRS and CDR2 YFSETQ. The CDR3 extends over 18 amino acids.

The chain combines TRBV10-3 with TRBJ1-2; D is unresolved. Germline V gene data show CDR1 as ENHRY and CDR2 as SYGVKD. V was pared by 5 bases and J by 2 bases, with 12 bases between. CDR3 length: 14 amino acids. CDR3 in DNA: TGTGCCATCAGTTCCCACGGGGAAAACTATGGCTACACCTTC. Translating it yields CAISSHGENYGYTF.

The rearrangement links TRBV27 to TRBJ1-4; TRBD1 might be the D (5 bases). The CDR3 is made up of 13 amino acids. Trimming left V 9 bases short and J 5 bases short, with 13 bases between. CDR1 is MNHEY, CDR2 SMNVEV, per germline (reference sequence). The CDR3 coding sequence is TGTGCCAGTAAATTGAGGGGCAATGAAAAACTGTTTTTT. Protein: CASKLRGNEKLFF.

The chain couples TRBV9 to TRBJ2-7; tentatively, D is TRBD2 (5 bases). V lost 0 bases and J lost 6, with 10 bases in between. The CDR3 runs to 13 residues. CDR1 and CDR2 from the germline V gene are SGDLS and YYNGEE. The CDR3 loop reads CASSVGGVGEQYF. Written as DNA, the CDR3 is TGTGCCAGCAGCGTAGGGGGAGTAGGCGAGCAGTACTTC.

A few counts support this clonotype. CDR3 sequence: CASSLGARADTQYF. In DNA form, the CDR3 reads TGCGCCAGCAGCTTGGGGGCCAGGGCGGATACGCAGTATTTT. The chain has TRBV5-1 and TRBJ2-3; TRBD1 is a possible D gene (5 bases). The germline gives CDR1 SGHRS, CDR2 YFSETQ. Trimming shortened V by 0 bases and J by 6 bases, and 11 bases separated the two germline ends. The CDR3 runs to 14 residues.

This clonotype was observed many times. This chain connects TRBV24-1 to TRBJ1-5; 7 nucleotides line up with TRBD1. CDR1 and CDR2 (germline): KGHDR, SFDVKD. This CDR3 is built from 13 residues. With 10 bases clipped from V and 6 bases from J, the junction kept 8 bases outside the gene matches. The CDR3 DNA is TGTGCCACGAGCGACAGGGTGGCTCAGCCCCAGCATTTT. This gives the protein CATSDRVAQPQHF.

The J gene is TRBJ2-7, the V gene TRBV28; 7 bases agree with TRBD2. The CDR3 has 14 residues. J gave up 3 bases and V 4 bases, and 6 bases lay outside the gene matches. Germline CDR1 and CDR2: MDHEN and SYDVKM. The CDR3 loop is CASSSPTSIYEQYF. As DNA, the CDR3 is TGTGCCAGCAGTTCACCGACTAGCATCTACGAGCAGTACTTC.

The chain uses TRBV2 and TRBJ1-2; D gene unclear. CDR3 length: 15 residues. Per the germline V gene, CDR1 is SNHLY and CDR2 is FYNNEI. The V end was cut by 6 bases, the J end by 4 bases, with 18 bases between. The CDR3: CASRTPGAGGYGYTF. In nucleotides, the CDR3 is TGTGCCAGCAGAACCCCGGGAGCAGGAGGCTATGGCTACACCTTC.